Below, one T cell receptor (beta chain) is given with its context. Its matching antigen is unknown. The data stem from a study of cytomegalovirus exposure and HLA in healthy donors. Study outcomes and limitations: Among TCR sequences, most were rare, though some public TCRs appeared in many donors. TCR clusters originating in the first cohort tended to co-occur in the approximately 120 validation repertoires, according to a later analysis. Reports showed the classifier diagnosing cytomegalovirus status with high specificity and sensitivity. Three chains linked to CMV were shown in vitro to be specific for CMV antigens.

The CDR3 spans 16 residues. Germline CDR1 reads SGHVS; CDR2 reads FQNEAQ. With 2 bases removed from V and 0 bases from J, the gap between germline ends came to 11 bases. Profiling relied on immunoSEQ multiplex PCR, and the TCRdb table lists in-frame clones only, not all of them. The table includes 82,000 or so clones, roughly 94% detected once. This TCR was recovered from a woman between 18 and 30 years old in good health and CMV-seronegative. This chain connects TRBV7-8 to TRBJ2-1, with a tentative D call TRBD1 (5 bases). Sample: PBMCs. This CDR3 is CASSLLTASSYNEQFF. The DNA for the CDR3 is TGTGCCAGCAGCTTACTGACAGCAAGCTCCTACAATGAGCAGTTCTTC. The complete variable domain, with remaining parts taken from reference TRBV7-8 and TRBJ2-1, reads GAGVSQSPRYKVAKRGQDVALRCDPISGHVSLFWYQQALGQGPEFLTYFQNEAQLDKSGLPSDRFFAERPEGSVSTLKIQRTQQEDSAVYLCASSLLTASSYNEQFFGPGTRLTVL.